This T cell receptor beta chain derives from a study of vaccination effects on CD4 cells after COVID-19. Under the ViraFEST assay, PBMC were stimulated with viral peptide pools so that antigen-specific CD4+ T cells expanded. Sequencing was performed afterwards. Once cultured for under 11 days, the cells underwent separation to obtain CD4+ T cells. Two-dose BNT162b2 or mRNA-1273 vaccination was given to participants. Half the medium was replaced with IL-2 medium on days 3 and 7. A word on this clone: As yet, its antigen is unknown.

The assay was immunoSEQ multiplex PCR, and TCRdb's table has in-frame clones only and misses some. The sample records 84,000 or so clones, roughly 73% being singletons. This TCR derives from a human donor who received a COVID-19 vaccine. The specimen comprised CD4+ T cells from PBMCs cultured with HCoV-OC43 spike peptides, sampled after COVID-19 vaccination. Subset meaning: HCoV-OC43 spike overlapping peptide pool stimulation.

CDR3 residues: CASSPKRTAEHRDTQYF. CDR3 in DNA: TGCGCCAGCAGCCCTAAAAGGACAGCCGAACACAGAGATACGCAGTATTTT. This rearrangement joins TRBV4-1 to TRBJ2-3; D is possibly TRBD1 (6 bases). The CDR3 is made up of 17 amino acids. Per germline, CDR1 MGHRA and CDR2 YSYEKL. Trimming left V 4 bases short and J 5 bases short, with 22 bases between.